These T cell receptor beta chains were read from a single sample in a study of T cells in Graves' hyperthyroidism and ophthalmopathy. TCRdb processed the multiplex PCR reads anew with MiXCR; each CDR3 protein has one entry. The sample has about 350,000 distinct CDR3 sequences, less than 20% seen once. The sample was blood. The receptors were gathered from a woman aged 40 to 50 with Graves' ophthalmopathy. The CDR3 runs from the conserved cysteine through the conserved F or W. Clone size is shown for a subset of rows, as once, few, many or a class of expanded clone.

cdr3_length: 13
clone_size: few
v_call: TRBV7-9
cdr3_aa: CASSLGQHTEAFF

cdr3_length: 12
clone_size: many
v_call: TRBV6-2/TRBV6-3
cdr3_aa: CASSLTINEQFF

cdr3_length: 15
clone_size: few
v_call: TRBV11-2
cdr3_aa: CASSSQFPGNTEAFF

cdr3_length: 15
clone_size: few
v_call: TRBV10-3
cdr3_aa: CAISDPGARTGELFF

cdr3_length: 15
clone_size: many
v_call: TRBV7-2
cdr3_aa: CASSLKEYSNQPQHF

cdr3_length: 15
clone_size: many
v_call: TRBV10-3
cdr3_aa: CAISESASSGYEQYF

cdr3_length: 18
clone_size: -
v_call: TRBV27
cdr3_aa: CASSATRAGSANTGELFF

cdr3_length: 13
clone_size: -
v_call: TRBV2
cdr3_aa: CASRGTQQETQYF

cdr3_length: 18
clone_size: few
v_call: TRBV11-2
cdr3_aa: CASSVHDRTLGGGETQYF

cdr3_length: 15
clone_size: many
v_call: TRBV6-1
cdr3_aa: CASSGTSGYSYEQYF

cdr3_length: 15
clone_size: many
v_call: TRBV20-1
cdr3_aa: CSARDAGGANQPQHF

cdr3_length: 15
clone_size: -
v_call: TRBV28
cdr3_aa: CASSPVARADCGYIF

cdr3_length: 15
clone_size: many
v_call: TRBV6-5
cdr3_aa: CASSYSGANTGELFF

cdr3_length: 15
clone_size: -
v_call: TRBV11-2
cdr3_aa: CASSPQLGIKETQYF

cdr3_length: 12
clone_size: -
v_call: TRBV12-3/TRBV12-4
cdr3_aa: CASSLALEPQHF

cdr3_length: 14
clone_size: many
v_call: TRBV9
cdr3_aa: CASSVESRPGELFF

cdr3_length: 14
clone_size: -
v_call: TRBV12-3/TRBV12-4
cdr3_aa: CASSFTSGVETQYF

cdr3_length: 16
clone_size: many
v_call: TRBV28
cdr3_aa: CASSFLSNSDTGELFF

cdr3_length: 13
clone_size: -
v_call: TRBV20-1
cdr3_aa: CSADPGSQETQYF

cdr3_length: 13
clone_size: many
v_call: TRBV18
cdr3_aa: CASSQLAQYEQYF

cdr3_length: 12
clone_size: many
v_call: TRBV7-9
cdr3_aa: CASSQTGPGAFF

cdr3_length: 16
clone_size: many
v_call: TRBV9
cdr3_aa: CASSPHGTDSGNTIYF

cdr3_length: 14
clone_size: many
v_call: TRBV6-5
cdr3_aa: CASSFFGPNQPQHF

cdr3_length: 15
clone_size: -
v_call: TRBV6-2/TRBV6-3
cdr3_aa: CASSSLAGKYYEQYF

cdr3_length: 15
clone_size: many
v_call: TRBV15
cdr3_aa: CATSRAGTGTYEQYF

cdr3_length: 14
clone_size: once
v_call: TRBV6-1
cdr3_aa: CASTPLGHYYEQYF

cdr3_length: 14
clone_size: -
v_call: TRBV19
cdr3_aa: CASSGGLAQETQYF

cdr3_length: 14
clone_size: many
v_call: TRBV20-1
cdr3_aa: CSAPLLANQETQYF

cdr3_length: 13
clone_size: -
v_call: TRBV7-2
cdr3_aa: CASSSEPDYEQYF

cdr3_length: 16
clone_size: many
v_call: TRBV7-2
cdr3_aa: CASSLAPQDGNYGYTF

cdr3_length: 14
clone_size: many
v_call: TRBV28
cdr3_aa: CASRPRRVGNTIYF

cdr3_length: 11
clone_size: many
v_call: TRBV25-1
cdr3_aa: CATRDLYEQYF

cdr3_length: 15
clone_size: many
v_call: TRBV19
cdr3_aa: CASKGLAGAGAEQYF

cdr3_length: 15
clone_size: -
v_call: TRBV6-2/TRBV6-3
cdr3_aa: CASSYSMTGGYGYIF

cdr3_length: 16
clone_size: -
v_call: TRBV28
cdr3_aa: CAGSFILANNWGTQYF

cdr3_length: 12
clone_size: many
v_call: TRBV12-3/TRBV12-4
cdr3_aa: CASSLQGETQYF

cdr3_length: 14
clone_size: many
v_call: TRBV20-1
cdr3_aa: CSARRAGGSYEQYF

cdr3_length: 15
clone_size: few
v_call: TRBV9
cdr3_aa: CASSVDLAGGSEQYF

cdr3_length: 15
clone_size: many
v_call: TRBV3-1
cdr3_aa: CASSQGLTGGGEQYF

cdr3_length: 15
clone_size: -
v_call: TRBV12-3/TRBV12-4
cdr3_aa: CASTQSGLGDYGYTF

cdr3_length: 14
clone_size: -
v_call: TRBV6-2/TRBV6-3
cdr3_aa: CASSTEWSNQPQHF

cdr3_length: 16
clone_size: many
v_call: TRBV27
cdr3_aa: CASSSGQQGLWNEQYF

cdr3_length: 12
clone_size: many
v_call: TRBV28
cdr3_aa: CASIRRGETQYF

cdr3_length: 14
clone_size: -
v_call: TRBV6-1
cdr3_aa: CASSLDFINTEAFF

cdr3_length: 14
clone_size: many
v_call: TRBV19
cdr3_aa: CASSHSGGWTEAFF

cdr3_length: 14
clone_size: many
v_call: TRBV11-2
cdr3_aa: CASSLVGNKYEQYF